One and the same sample provided the 10 T cell receptor beta chains below, sequenced in a study of CXCR3-negative and CXCR3-positive naive CD8 T cells. Points from the study as a whole: Hydrophobicity was higher for TRB CDR3s found in CXCR3-positive naive cells than in CXCR3-negative naive cells.

These TCRs' antigens remain unknown. 5' RACE with UMI labels generated the TRB cDNA libraries. Each CDR3 protein gets one entry in TCRdb, which reprocessed the 5' RACE reads and gives no DNA. The sample totals 60,000 to 70,000 distinct CDR3 sequences. Sequencing was carried out using naive CXCR3+ CD8+ T cells from blood. As for subset: CD45RO-CCR7+CD27+CD95- naive CD8+ T cells expressing CXCR3 (TNR3+). The receptors shown here come from a human donor in good health. Some clones in this sample may be carry-over from other donors' samples.

The chain combines TRBV28 with TRBJ1-2; without DNA, the TCRdb call of TRBD1 cannot be checked. The CDR3 totals 14 residues. From germline, CDR1 is MDHEN and CDR2 SYDVKM. The CDR3 region is CASTNRETNYGYTF.

The gene calls are TRBV6-2 or TRBV6-3 and TRBJ1-1. Germline values: CDR1 MNHEY, CDR2 SVGEGT. This CDR3 is 16 amino acids long. The CDR3 loop reads CASSVPRTLRDTEAFF.

The chain is built from TRBV7-9 and TRBJ2-3; the D gene TCRdb calls, TRBD2, cannot be checked with no DNA. Germline V gives CDR1 SEHNR, CDR2 FQNEAQ (reference sequence). The CDR3 sequence is 17 residues long. CDR3 residues: CASSPQAEGHRTDTQYF.

The chain couples TRBV29-1 to TRBJ2-3. Per germline, CDR1 SQVTM and CDR2 ANQGSEA. CDR3 length equals 13 residues. The CDR3 region is CSAYNSSTDTQYF.

The V and J genes are TRBV12-3 or TRBV12-4 and TRBJ2-1; TCRdb reports TRBD1, a call that lacks DNA to check it against. This CDR3 has 14 residues. The CDR3 reads CASSLGTVYNEQFF.

This sequence joins TRBV30 and TRBJ2-5. The germline gives CDR1 GTSNPN, CDR2 SVGIG (reference sequence). CDR3 length equals 15 residues. The CDR3 here is CAWSDPISAQETQYF.

V and J are TRBV3-1 and TRBJ2-3; the TCRdb D gene call, TRBD1, has no DNA to confirm it. The germline V gene has CDR1 LGHDT and CDR2 YNNKEL (reference sequence). This CDR3 has 17 amino acids. The CDR3 sequence is CASSQDKAGAGTDTQYF.

The rearrangement joins TRBV7-9 to TRBJ2-2. The CDR3 has 15 amino acids. The germline CDR1 and CDR2 sequences are SEHNR and FQNEAQ (reference sequence). CDR3: CASSQQTRNTGELFF. Supplemented by reference TRBV7-9 and TRBJ2-2, the full variable domain reads DTGVSQNPRHKITKRGQNVTFRCDPISEHNRLYWYRQTLGQGPEFLTYFQNEAQLEKSRLLSDRFSAERPKGSFSTLEIQRTEQGDSAMYLCASSQQTRNTGELFFGEGSRLTVL.

The chain joins TRBV29-1 to TRBJ2-1. The CDR3 spans 14 residues. The germline V gene encodes CDR1 SQVTM and CDR2 ANQGSEA. CDR3 in amino acids: CSVGGTASYNEQFF.

This chain joins TRBV6-6 and TRBJ2-1. CDR1 MNHNY and CDR2 SVGAGI come from the germline V gene (reference sequence). This CDR3 has 14 amino acids. This CDR3 reads CASSYSGSYNEQFF.